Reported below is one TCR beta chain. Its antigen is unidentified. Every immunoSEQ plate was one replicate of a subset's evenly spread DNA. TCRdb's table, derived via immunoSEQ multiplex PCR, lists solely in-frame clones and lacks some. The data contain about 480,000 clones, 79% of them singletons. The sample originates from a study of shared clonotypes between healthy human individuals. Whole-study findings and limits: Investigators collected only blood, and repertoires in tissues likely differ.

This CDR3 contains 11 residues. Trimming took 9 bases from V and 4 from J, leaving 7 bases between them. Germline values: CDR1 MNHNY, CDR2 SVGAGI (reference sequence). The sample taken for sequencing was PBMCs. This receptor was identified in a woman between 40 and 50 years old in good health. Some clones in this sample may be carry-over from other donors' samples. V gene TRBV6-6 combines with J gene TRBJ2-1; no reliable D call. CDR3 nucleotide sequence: TGTGCCAGTGCCCGGTACAATGAGCAGTTCTTC. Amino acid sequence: CASARYNEQFF.